In its sample, the clone carrying this T cell receptor beta chain was seen a few times. Its matching antigen is unknown. Investigators reverse transcribed all isolated RNA, so they sequenced expressed TCRB transcripts. The table came from immunoSEQ multiplex PCR; TCRdb's copy has only in-frame clones and leaves some out. This repertoire shows approximately 600,000 clones, roughly 12% found once; its top ten account for around 0.12%. This record comes from a study of beta chain features in type 1 diabetes. Germline V gene sequence: CDR1 SGHRS, CDR2 YFSETQ. The CDR3 covers 15 residues. The V gene lost 0 bases and the J gene lost 4 bases, with 13 bases spanning the gap. Findings of the study overall: Moderate yet significant TCRB CDR3 shortening was seen in Type 1 diabetes patients in all four CD4+ subsets.

The sequence was collected from a man aged 30 to 45 with type 1 diabetes. Sample: naive CD4+ T cells from blood. This chain links TRBV5-1 with TRBJ1-2, with a weak D call TRBD1 (5 bases). Here the CDR3 DNA reads TGCGCCAGCAGCTTGGGTGACGGGACGGTCTATGGCTACACCTTC. Translating it yields CASSLGDGTVYGYTF.